This T cell receptor beta chain was found in a study of early T cells in non-severe SARS-CoV-2 infection. Overall study context: With bulk RNA from unsorted whole blood as input, sequencing yielded unpaired chains.

V was clipped by 1 base and J by 7 bases; unmatched bases: 5. The CDR3 length is 15 residues. The V gene's germline CDR1 is LGHDT and CDR2 YNNKEL (reference sequence). The TCR library protocol was used to attach unique molecular identifiers. These identifiers were attached to individual cDNA molecules. One entry per CDR3 protein, called by TCRdb with MiXCR from the 5' RACE reads. The table lists roughly 100,000 distinct CDR3 sequences, around 12% of them singletons. This clonotype showed up many times. Its antigen remains unknown. Notes on the study in general: The VDJdb matching leaned toward anti-spike CD8 responses and overlooked private and CD4 specificities.

The chain recombines TRBV3-1 with TRBJ2-1, with 9 bases that match TRBD2. This TCR derives from an adult who was a healthcare worker with PCR-confirmed SARS-CoV-2 infection or an uninfected control (not recorded which). The sample comprised whole blood. CDR3 in DNA: TGTGCCAGCAGCCAAGCCCGACTAGCGGTAAATGAGCAGTTCTTC. Translating it yields CASSQARLAVNEQFF.